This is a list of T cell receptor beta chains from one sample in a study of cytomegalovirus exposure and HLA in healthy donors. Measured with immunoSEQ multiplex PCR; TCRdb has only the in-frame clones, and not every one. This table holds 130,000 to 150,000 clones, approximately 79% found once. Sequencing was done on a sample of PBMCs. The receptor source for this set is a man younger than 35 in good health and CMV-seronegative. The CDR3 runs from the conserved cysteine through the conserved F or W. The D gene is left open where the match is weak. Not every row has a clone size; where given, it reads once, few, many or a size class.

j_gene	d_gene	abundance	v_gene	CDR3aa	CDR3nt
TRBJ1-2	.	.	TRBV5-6	CASSLWGVGAVYGYTF	TGTGCCAGCAGCTTGTGGGGGGTTGGGGCAGTCTATGGCTACACCTTC
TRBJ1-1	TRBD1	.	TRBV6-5	CASSYPKGQGDTEAFF	TGTGCCAGCAGTTACCCGAAGGGACAGGGGGACACTGAAGCTTTCTTT
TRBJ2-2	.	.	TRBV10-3	CAISDAGQPNTGELFF	TGTGCCATCAGTGACGCGGGACAGCCGAACACCGGGGAGCTGTTTTTT
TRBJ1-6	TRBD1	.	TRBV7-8	CASRQGMLNSPLHF	TGTGCCAGCCGACAGGGGATGTTAAATTCACCCCTCCACTTT
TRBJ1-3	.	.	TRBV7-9	CSSSLSILLADSSGNTIYF	TGTTCCAGCAGCTTATCGATCTTACTTGCCGACAGCTCTGGAAACACCATATATTTT
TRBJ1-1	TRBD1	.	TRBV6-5	CASRLYRGNTEAFF	TGTGCCAGCAGGCTGTACAGGGGGAACACTGAAGCTTTCTTT
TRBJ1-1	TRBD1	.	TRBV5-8	CASSLQGAVAEAFF	TGTGCCAGCAGCTTACAGGGGGCGGTAGCCGAAGCTTTCTTT
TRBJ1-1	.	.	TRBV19	CASSIRTGNTEAFF	TGTGCCAGTAGTATACGTACAGGGAACACTGAAGCTTTCTTT
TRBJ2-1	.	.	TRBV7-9	CASTNSGEEQFF	TGTGCCAGCACCAACTCAGGTGAGGAGCAGTTCTTC
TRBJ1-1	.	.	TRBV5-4	CASSGKGGGNTEAFF	TGTGCCAGCAGCGGGAAGGGAGGGGGAAACACTGAAGCTTTCTTT
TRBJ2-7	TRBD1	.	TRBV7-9	CASTSRDSSSYEQYF	TGTGCCAGCACCAGCCGGGACAGCAGCTCCTACGAGCAGTACTTC
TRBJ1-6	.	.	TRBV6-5	CASSYDKSSYNSPLHF	TGTGCCAGCAGTTACGACAAGAGCTCCTATAATTCACCCCTCCACTTT
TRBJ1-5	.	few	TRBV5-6	CASSLRQSGRQPQHF	TGTGCCAGCAGCTTGAGGCAGTCAGGGAGGCAGCCCCAGCATTTT
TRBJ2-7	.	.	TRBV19	CASSILGRGANEQYF	TGTGCCAGTAGTATCCTGGGCAGGGGAGCCAACGAGCAGTACTTC
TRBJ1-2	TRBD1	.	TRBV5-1	CASSFDRAGYTF	TGCGCCAGCAGCTTCGACAGGGCTGGCTACACCTTC
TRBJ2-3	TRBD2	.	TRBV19	CASSIGLAGGPTDTQYF	TGTGCCAGTAGTATAGGACTAGCGGGGGGACCCACAGATACGCAGTATTTT
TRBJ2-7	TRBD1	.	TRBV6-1	CASRDHRDRTYEQYF	TGTGCCAGCAGAGACCACCGGGACAGGACCTACGAGCAGTACTTC
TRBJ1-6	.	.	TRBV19	CASKVMEGNSPLHF	TGTGCCAGTAAAGTGATGGAGGGTAATTCACCCCTCCACTTT
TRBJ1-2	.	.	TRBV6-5	CASSYGQNYGYTF	TGTGCCAGCAGTTACGGGCAGAACTATGGCTACACCTTC
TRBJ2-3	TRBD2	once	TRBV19	CASSIASGGDTQYF	TGTGCCAGTAGTATAGCTAGCGGGGGTGATACGCAGTATTTT
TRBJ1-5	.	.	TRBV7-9	CASSPQGSNQPQHF	TGTGCCAGCAGCCCTCAGGGTAGCAATCAGCCCCAGCATTTT
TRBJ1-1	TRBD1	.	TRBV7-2	CASSYGTAAFF	TGTGCCAGCAGCTACGGGACAGCAGCTTTCTTT
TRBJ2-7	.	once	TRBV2	CASSDPGLPSYEQYF	TGTGCCAGCAGTGACCCGGGACTCCCCTCCTACGAGCAGTACTTC
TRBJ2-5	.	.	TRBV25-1	CASKSVGKETQYF	TGTGCCAGCAAGTCGGTCGGGAAAGAGACCCAGTACTTC